This entry lists 14 T cell receptor beta chains sequenced from one sample in a study of tumor-infiltrating lymphocytes in primary liver carcinoma. Bulk tissue was left unsorted, and RNA and DNA were co-extracted from roughly 20-30 mg of it. A primer matching the constant region was used to make TCR beta cDNA from approximately 500 ng of total RNA. Libraries of TCR beta came from three nested multiplex PCR rounds with slightly modified ARM-PCR. It was with TRBV1-TRBV30 forward primers and a C-beta reverse primer that the first two PCR rounds were run, at approximately 9 cycles each. TCRdb re-derived calls from the multiplex PCR reads in MiXCR, one entry per CDR3 protein. The sample holds about 54,000 distinct CDR3 sequences, about 80% seen once. The sample was liver tumor tissue from sampling region 2. This sample's subset: tumor region T2, inferior pole. Every receptor here comes from a man in his forties with primary liver carcinoma and hepatitis B virus infection.

As for this clonotype: The junction shows a germline mismatch at one end, possibly a read error. CDR3 sequence (DNA): TGCGCCAGCAGCCAAGATTTTAACAGAAGTTCCTACGAGCAGTGCTTC. It yields the protein CASSQDFNRSSYEQCF. This sequence joins TRBV4-1 and TRBJ2-7, with D uncertain. The CDR3 spans 16 residues. Germline CDR1 MGHRA, CDR2 YSYEKL.

The table lists this clonotype with a count of one. The V call is TRBV2, the J call TRBJ2-1; D is unresolved. There are 14 residues in the CDR3. Trimming removed 5 bases at V and 2 bases at J, with 10 bases between. From germline, CDR1 is SNHLY and CDR2 FYNNEI. Written as DNA, the CDR3 is TGTGCCAGCAGTCCTAACGAGACCTACAATGAGCAGTTCTTC. This encodes CASSPNETYNEQFF. Together with reference TRBV2 and TRBJ2-1, the CDR3 gives the full variable domain: EPEVTQTPSHQVTQMGQEVILRCVPISNHLYFYWYRQILGQKVEFLVSFYNNEISEKSEIFDDQFSVERPDGSNFTLKIRSTKLEDSAMYFCASSPNETYNEQFFGPGTRLTVL.

As concerns this clonotype: One junction end disagrees with the germline gene, perhaps due to a read error. V and J are TRBV10-2 and TRBJ2-1, with D perhaps given as TRBD1 or TRBD2 (5 bases each). This CDR3 has 15 amino acids. Germline V gene sequence: CDR1 WSHSY, CDR2 SAAADI. CDR3 protein: CASSAGQNSYSEQFF. In DNA form, the CDR3 reads TGCGCCAGCAGTGCGGGGCAGAACTCCTACAGTGAGCAGTTCTTC.

The chain has TRBV7-8 and TRBJ2-1; D is unclear. V was trimmed by 5 bases and J by 5 bases, leaving 16 bases between them. CDR3 length: 15 amino acids. CDR1 and CDR2 (germline): SGHVS, FQNEAQ. The CDR3 DNA sequence: TGTGCCAGCAGCGCTCGTGGAACAGCCCACAATGAGCAGTTCTTC. Protein sequence: CASSARGTAHNEQFF.

This clonotype was picked up a small number of times. This CDR3 is missing its conserved last phenylalanine or tryptophan, likely due to a read error. The chain carries TRBV10-3 and TRBJ2-7, with TRBD2 matching over 9 bases. Germline CDR1 ENHRY, CDR2 SYGVKD. The trim removed 0 bases at V and 6 bases at J, leaving 6 bases unmatched. The CDR3 has 15 amino acids. In DNA, the CDR3 is TGTGCCATCAGTGAGTCTAGCGGGGGCCCTACCGAGCAGTACTCC. It specifies CAISESSGGPTEQYS.

This sequence joins TRBV5-1 and TRBJ1-1; D is possibly TRBD1 (6 bases). The V and J ends lost 0 bases and 3 bases respectively, with 9 bases between them. CDR1 is SGHRS, CDR2 YFSETQ, per germline. The CDR3 sequence is 14 residues long. The CDR3 nucleotides are TGCGCCAGCAGCTTGGCAGGGGTCGACACTGAAGCTTTCTTT. This sequence encodes CASSLAGVDTEAFF.

This clonotype was observed once. Likely a read error: the CDR3 ends without its conserved phenylalanine or tryptophan. V and J are TRBV11-2 and TRBJ2-3; 9 nucleotides align to TRBD2. The CDR3 length is 16 residues. Germline CDR1 SGHAT, CDR2 FQNNGV. J lost 3 bases, V lost 9 bases, and 13 bases had no gene match. DNA of the CDR3: TGTGCCAGGAGCCCCCCGACTAGCGGCAGTACAGATACGCAGTATCTT. Protein sequence: CARSPPTSGSTDTQYL.

For this clonotype: The junction and the germline gene differ at one end; a read error may be behind it. The chain has TRBV6-1 and TRBJ2-5; D gene ambiguous. CDR1 and CDR2 (germline): MNHNS, SASEGT. CDR3 length equals 15 residues. CDR3 bases: TGTGTCAGCAGTGGCCCCAGCAAGCTCCAAGAGACCCAGTACTTC. This sequence encodes CVSSGPSKLQETQYF.

A remark on this clonotype: Likely a read error: the CDR3 ends without its conserved phenylalanine or tryptophan. The chain recombines TRBV11-2 with TRBJ2-1; no clear D. The germline gives CDR1 SGHAT, CDR2 FQNNGV. The CDR3 length is 15 residues. The CDR3 bases are TGTGTCACCGGGCAAGACCCGCCATCCTACAATGAGCAGTTCTTA. Its translation is CVTGQDPPSYNEQFL.

This clonotype appeared a single time. An end of the junction does not agree with germline; a read error may underlie this. V and J are TRBV29-1 and TRBJ2-3; possible D gene TRBD2, 6 bases. In germline, CDR1 is SQVTM, CDR2 ANQGSEA. CDR3 length: 13 residues. CDR3 sequence: CSIEETSTYTQYF. CDR3 nucleotides: TGCAGCATTGAAGAAACTAGCACATATACGCAGTATTTT.

Notes on this clonotype: One end of the junction fails to match germline, which may point to a read error. The chain has TRBV7-9 and TRBJ2-3, with D tentatively TRBD1 (6 bases). The CDR3 is 15 residues long. Germline CDR1 and CDR2: SEHNR and FQNEAQ (reference sequence). CDR3 nucleotide sequence: TGTGCCAGCAGTCCCTCTGATGGGGGCACAGATACGCAGTGTTTT. This translates into CASSPSDGGTDTQCF.

As for this clonotype: Germline is not matched at one junction end, which may reflect a read error. DNA of the CDR3: TGTGCCGGCAGTTACGACCGGGGACCCTACAAGCAGTACTTC. Encoded protein: CAGSYDRGPYKQYF. The rearrangement joins TRBV6-5 to TRBJ2-7, with D perhaps matching TRBD1 or TRBD2 (5 bases each). Germline assignment: CDR1 MNHEY and CDR2 SVGAGI. CDR3 length: 14 residues.

A word on this clonotype: A junction boundary mismatches the germline segment, possibly from a read error. V usage is TRBV11-2 and J usage is TRBJ2-2, with a weak D call TRBD2 (5 bases). CDR1 and CDR2 from the germline V gene are SGHAT and FQNNGV. CDR3 size: 16 residues. This CDR3 is CANSLVALAGTGKLFF. CDR3 DNA: TGTGCCAACAGCTTAGTGGCGCTAGCTGGAACCGGGAAGCTGTTTTTT.

A note on this clonotype: Compared with germline, one end of the junction differs, possibly owing to a read error. V is TRBV12-3 or TRBV12-4 and J is TRBJ2-1; 7 bases line up with TRBD1. The CDR3 contains 15 residues. This chain's CDR3 is CASSYGRGNYNEQSF. The CDR3 DNA is TGTGCCAGCAGTTATGGCAGGGGGAATTACAATGAGCAGTCCTTC.